This T cell receptor (beta chain) is from a study of Tregs in tolerant kidney transplant recipients. The table came from immunoSEQ multiplex PCR; TCRdb's copy has only in-frame clones and leaves some out. This sample has around 120,000 clones; 92% occur once, and the top ten carry over 0.5%. Study findings and constraints: The small number of patients limits these findings pending further validation.

Unstimulated regulatory T cells (CD4+CD25+CD127-), CD4+CD25- non-regulatory cells, CD4 and CD8 cells were FACS-sorted from thawed PBMCs. Germline-derived CDR1 and CDR2 are SGDLS and YYNGEE. CDR3 length equals 14 residues. The germline V and J ends were trimmed by 0 bases and 8 bases, with 11 bases remaining between them. Comments on this clone: Its antigen is currently unknown.

Sample: CD4+ T cells from blood. This receptor was identified in a human donor in good health. The chain joins TRBV9 to TRBJ2-2; tentative D call: TRBD1 (6 bases). In DNA, the CDR3 is TGTGCCAGCAGCGTAGGAATGGGGGCGGGGGAGCTGTTTTTT. This gives the protein CASSVGMGAGELFF.